The present entry profiles one T cell receptor (beta chain) with its context. Its antigen is undetermined. Amplified TCR beta CDR3 regions came from RNA transcripts. During a first-round RT-PCR of the TCR CDR3, the HTBI primer set was used. TCRdb used MiXCR to reprocess the multiplex PCR reads, holding one entry per CDR3 protein. This sample has about 640,000 distinct CDR3 sequences, with 20% found just once. Per the germline V gene, CDR1 is MNHEY and CDR2 is SVGAGI. V was pared by 0 bases and J by 2 bases, with 7 bases between. The CDR3 has 14 residues. The record originates from a study of T cells in Graves' hyperthyroidism and ophthalmopathy. Study-level information: Blood from the periphery was taken at initial diagnosis, before any treatment.

Study-wide results and limits: Most thyroid clonotypes with frequency above 0.001 were detected in blood.

The source of this sequence is a man aged 30 to 45 with Graves' ophthalmopathy. Sequencing used blood. V and J are TRBV6-5 and TRBJ1-2; D is ambiguous. The CDR3 protein is CASSYSMGNYGYTF. DNA of the CDR3: TGTGCCAGCAGTTACTCCATGGGGAACTATGGCTACACCTTC.